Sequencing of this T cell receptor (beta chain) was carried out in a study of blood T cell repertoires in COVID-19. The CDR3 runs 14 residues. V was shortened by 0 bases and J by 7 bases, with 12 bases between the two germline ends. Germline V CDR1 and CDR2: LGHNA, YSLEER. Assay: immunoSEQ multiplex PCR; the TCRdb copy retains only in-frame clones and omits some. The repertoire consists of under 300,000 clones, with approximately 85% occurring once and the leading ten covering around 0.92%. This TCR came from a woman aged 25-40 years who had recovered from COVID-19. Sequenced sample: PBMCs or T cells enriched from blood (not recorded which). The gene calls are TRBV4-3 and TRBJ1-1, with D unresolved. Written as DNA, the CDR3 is TGCGCCAGCAGCCAAGATCGGCGGAGCGATGAAGCTTTCTTT. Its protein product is CASSQDRRSDEAFF.